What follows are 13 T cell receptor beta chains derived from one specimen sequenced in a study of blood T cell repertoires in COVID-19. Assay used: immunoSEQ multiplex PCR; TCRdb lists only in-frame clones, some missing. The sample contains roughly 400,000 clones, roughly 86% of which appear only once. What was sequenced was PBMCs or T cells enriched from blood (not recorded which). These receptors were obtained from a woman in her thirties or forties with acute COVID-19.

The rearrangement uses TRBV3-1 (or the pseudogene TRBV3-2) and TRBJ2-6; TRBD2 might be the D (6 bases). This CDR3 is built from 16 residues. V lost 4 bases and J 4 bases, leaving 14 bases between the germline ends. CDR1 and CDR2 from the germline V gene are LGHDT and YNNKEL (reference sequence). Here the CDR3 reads CASSPGRGAGANVLTF. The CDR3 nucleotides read TGTGCCAGCAGCCCAGGACGCGGGGCGGGGGCCAACGTCCTGACTTTC.

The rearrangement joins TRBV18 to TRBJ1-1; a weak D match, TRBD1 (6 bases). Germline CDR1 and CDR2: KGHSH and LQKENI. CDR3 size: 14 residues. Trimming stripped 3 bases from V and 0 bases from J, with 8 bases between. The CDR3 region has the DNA TGTGCCAGCTCACCGGGACATATGAACACTGAAGCTTTCTTT. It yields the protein CASSPGHMNTEAFF.

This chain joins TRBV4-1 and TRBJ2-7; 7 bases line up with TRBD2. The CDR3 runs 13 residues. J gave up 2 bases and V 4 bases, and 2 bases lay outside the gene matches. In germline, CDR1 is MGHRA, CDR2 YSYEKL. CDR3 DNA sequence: TGCGCCAGCAGCCGGGGGACTACCTACGAGCAGTACTTC. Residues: CASSRGTTYEQYF.

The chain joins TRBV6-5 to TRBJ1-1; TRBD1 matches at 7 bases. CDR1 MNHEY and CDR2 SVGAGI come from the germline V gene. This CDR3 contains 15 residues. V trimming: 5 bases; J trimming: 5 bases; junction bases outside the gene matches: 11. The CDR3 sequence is CASSPLGRGRTEAFF. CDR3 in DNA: TGTGCCAGCAGTCCCCTAGGAAGGGGGCGTACTGAAGCTTTCTTT.

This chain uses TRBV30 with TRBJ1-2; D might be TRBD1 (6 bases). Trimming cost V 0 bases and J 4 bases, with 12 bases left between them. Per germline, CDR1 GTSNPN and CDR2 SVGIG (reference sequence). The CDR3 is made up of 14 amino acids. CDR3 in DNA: TGTGCCTGGAGTGTAAATCTGGGGGCCTATGGCTACACCTTC. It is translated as CAWSVNLGAYGYTF.

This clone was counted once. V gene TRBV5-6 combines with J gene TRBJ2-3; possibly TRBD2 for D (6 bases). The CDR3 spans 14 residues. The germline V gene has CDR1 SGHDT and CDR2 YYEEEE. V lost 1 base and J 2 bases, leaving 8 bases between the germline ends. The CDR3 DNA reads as TGTGCCAGCAGCTTGTGGGGGGTCACAGATACGCAGTATTTT. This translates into CASSLWGVTDTQYF. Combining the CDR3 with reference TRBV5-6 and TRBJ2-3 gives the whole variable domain DAGVTQSPTHLIKTRGQQVTLRCSPKSGHDTVSWYQQALGQGPQFIFQYYEEEERQRGNFPDRFSGHQFPNYSSELNVNALLLGDSALYLCASSLWGVTDTQYFGPGTRLTVL.

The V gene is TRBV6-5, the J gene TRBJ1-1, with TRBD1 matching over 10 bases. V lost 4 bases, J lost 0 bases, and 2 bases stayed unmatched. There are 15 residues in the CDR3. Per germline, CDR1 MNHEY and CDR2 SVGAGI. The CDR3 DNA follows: TGTGCCAGCAGTTCAGACAGGGGGCTGAACACTGAAGCTTTCTTT. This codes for CASSSDRGLNTEAFF.

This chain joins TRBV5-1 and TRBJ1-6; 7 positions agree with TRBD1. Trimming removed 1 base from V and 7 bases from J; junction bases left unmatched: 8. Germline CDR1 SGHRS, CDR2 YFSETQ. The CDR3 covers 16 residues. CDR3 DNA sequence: TGCGCCAGCAGCTTGACTTCGACAGGGAACAATTCACCCCTCCACTTT. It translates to CASSLTSTGNNSPLHF.

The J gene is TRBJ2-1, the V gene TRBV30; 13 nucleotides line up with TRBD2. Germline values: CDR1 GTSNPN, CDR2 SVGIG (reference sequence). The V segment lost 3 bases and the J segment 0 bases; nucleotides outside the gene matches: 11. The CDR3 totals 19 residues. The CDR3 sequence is CAWRIQGLAGPSSYNEQFF. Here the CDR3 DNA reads TGTGCCTGGAGAATTCAGGGACTAGCGGGGCCCAGCTCCTACAATGAGCAGTTCTTC.

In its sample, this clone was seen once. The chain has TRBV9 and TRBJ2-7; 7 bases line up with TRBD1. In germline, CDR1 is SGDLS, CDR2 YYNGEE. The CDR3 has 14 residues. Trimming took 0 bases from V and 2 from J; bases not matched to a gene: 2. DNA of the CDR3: TGTGCCAGCAGCGTAGGGCAGGGGGCCTACGAGCAGTACTTC. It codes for CASSVGQGAYEQYF.

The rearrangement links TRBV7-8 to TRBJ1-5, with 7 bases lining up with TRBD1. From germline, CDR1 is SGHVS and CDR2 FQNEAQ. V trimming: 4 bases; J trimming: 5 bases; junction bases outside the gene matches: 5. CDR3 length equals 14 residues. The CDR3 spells CASSSPGQHQPQHF. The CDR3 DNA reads TGTGCCAGCAGCTCACCGGGACAGCATCAGCCCCAGCATTTT.

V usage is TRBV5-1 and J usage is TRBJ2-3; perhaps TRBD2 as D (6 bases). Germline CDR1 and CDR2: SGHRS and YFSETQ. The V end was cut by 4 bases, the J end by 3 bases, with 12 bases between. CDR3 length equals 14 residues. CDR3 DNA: TGCGCCAGCAGCCCCGGGACTTTAACAGATACGCAGTATTTT. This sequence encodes CASSPGTLTDTQYF. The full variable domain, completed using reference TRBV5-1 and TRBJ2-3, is KAGVTQTPRYLIKTRGQQVTLSCSPISGHRSVSWYQQTPGQGLQFLFEYFSETQRNKGNFPGRFSGRQFSNSRSEMNVSTLELGDSALYLCASSPGTLTDTQYFGPGTRLTVL.

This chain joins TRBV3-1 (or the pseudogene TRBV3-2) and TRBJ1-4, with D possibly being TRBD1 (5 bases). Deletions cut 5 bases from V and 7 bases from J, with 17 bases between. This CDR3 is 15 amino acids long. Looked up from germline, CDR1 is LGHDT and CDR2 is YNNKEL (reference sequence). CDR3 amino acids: CASSSRGRAGEKLFF. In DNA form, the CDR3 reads TGTGCCAGCAGCTCAAGAGGCAGGGCAGGTGAAAAACTGTTTTTT.